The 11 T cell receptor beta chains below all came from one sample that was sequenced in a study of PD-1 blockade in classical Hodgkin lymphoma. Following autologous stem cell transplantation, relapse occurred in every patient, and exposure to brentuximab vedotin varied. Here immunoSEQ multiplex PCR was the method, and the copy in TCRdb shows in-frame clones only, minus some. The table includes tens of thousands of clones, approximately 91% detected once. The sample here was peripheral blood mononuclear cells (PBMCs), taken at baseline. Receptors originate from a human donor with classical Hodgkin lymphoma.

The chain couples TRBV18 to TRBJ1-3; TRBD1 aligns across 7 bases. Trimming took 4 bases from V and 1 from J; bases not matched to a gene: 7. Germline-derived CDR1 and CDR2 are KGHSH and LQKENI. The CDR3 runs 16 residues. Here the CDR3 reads CASSLGTATSGNTIYF. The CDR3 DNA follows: TGTGCCAGCTCACTTGGGACAGCCACGTCTGGAAACACCATATATTTT.

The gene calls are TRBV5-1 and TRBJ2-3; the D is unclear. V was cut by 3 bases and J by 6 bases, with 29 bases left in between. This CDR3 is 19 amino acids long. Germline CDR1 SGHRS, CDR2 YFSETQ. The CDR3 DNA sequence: TGCGCCAGCAGCTCTCCCGATTTGGCGGACGGTAAACATTGGGATACGCAGTATTTT. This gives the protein CASSSPDLADGKHWDTQYF.

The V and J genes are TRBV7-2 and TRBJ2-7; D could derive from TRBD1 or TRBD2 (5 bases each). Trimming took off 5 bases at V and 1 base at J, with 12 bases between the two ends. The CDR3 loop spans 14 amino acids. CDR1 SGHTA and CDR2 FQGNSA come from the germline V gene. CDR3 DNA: TGTGCCAGCAGCAAGGGGACGTCGTCCTACGAGCAGTACTTC. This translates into CASSKGTSSYEQYF.

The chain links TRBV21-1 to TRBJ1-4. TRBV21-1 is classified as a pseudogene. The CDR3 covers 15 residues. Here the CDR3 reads CASTVGRGGTEKLFF. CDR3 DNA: TGTGCCAGCACCGTCGGACGAGGGGGGACGGAAAAACTGTTTTTT.

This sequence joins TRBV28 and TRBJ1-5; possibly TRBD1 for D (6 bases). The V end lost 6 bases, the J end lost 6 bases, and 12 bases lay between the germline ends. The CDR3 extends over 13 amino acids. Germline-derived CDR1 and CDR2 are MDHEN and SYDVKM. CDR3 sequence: CASRLQGTQPQHF. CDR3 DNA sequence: TGTGCCAGCAGGTTACAGGGAACTCAGCCCCAGCATTTT.

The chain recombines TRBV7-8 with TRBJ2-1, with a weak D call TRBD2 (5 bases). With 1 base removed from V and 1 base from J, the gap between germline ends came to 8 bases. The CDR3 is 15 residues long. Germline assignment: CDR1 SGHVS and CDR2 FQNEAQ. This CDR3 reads CASSLVGGSYNEQFF. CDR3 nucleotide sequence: TGTGCCAGCAGCTTAGTGGGCGGGTCCTACAATGAGCAGTTCTTC.

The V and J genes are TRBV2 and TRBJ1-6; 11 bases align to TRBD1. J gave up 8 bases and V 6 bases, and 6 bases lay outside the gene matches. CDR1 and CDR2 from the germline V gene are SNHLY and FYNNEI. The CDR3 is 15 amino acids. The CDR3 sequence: CASSDRTGGDSPLHF. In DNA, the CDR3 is TGTGCCAGCAGCGATAGGACAGGGGGCGATTCACCCCTCCACTTT.

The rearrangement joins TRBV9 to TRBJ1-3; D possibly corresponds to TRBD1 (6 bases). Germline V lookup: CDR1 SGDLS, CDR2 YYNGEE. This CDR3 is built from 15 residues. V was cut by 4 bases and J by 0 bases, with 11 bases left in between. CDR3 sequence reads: CASSTTDSSGNTIYF. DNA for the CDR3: TGTGCCAGCAGCACAACGGACAGCTCTGGAAACACCATATATTTT.

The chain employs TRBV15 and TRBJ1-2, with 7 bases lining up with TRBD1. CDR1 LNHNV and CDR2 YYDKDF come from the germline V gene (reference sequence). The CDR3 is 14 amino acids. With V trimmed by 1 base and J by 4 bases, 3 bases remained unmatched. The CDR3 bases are TGTGCCACCAGCAGAGGAGCAGGGGGCTATGGCTACACCTTC. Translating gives CATSRGAGGYGYTF.

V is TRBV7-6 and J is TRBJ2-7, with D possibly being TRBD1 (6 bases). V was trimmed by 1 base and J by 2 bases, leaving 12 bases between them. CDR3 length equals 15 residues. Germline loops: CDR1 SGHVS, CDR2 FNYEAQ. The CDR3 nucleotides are TGTGCCAGCAGCTTAGGGACAGAGCGAACCTACGAGCAGTACTTC. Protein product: CASSLGTERTYEQYF.

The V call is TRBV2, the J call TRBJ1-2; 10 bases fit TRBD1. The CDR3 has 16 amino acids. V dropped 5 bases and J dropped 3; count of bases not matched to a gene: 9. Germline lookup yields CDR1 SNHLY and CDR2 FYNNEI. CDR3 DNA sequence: TGTGCCAGCAGTCCCGTCACCGGGACAGGGGACTATGGCTACACCTTC. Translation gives CASSPVTGTGDYGYTF. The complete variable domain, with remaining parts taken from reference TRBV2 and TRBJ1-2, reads EPEVTQTPSHQVTQMGQEVILRCVPISNHLYFYWYRQILGQKVEFLVSFYNNEISEKSEIFDDQFSVERPDGSNFTLKIRSTKLEDSAMYFCASSPVTGTGDYGYTFGSGTRLTVV.